This is a list of T cell receptor beta chains from one sample in a study of lung T cells in sarcoidosis with Löfgren's syndrome. TCRdb reprocessed the reads via MiXCR and lists one record per CDR3 protein. The sample holds approximately 1,100 distinct CDR3 sequences, about 29% seen once. The sequenced sample was CD4+ T cells from PBMCs. The receptors come from a human donor with sarcoidosis (Löfgren's syndrome or another form), or a control subject (not recorded which). CDR3s include the opening cysteine and the closing phenylalanine or tryptophan. The D gene is left open where the match is weak. Not all rows give a size; the values are once, few, many and, for expanded clones, a class.

abundance | d_gene | j_gene | v_gene | len | CDR3aa | CDR3nt
. | . | TRBJ1-1 | TRBV10-3 | 12 | CAISVDYTESFF | TGTGCCATCAGTGTAGATTACACTGAATCTTTCTTT
medium-sized | . | TRBJ1-1 | TRBV12-3/TRBV12-4 | 13 | CASSSQSNTEAFF | TGTGCCAGCAGTTCCCAATCGAACACTGAAGCTTTCTTT
large | . | TRBJ2-5 | TRBV20-1 | 12 | CSAPLGRETQYF | TGCAGTGCTCCCCTTGGGCGAGAGACCCAGTACTTC
medium-sized | TRBD1 | TRBJ2-3 | TRBV15 | 14 | CATGQGRGTDTQYF | TGTGCCACGGGACAGGGGCGGGGCACAGATACGCAGTATTTT
large | . | TRBJ2-5 | TRBV3-1 | 15 | CASSPQDGGQETQYF | TGTGCCAGCAGCCCTCAGGACGGCGGACAAGAGACCCAGTACTTC
. | . | TRBJ1-3 | TRBV7-2 | 15 | CASSSGRSSGNAIYF | TGTGCCAGCAGCTCGGGACGGTCCTCTGGAAACGCCATATATTTT
medium-sized | . | TRBJ2-7 | TRBV18 | 12 | CASSPSPFEQYF | TGTGCCAGCTCACCAAGCCCTTTCGAGCAGTACTTC
. | . | TRBJ2-3 | TRBV24-1 | 14 | CATRQRQVTDTQYF | TGCGCCACCAGGCAAAGACAGGTCACAGATACGCAGTATTTT
medium-sized | TRBD1 | TRBJ1-1 | TRBV7-8 | 13 | CASSFDRDRPAFF | TGTGCCAGCAGTTTCGACCGGGACAGGCCGGCTTTCTTT
medium-sized | . | TRBJ1-2 | TRBV7-9 | 14 | CASSPLSSAAGYTF | TGTGCCAGCAGCCCACTGTCTTCCGCGGCTGGCTACACCTTC
large | TRBD1 | TRBJ1-2 | TRBV28 | 14 | CASWDSPTNYGYTF | TGTGCCAGCTGGGACAGCCCTACTAACTATGGCTACACCTTC
large | . | TRBJ2-3 | TRBV12-3/TRBV12-4 | 12 | CASSPTTDTQYF | TGTGCCAGCAGCCCGACAACAGATACGCAGTATTTT
medium-sized | . | TRBJ1-5 | TRBV5-1 | 13 | CASSLDPTGLQHF | TGCGCCAGCAGCTTGGACCCGACCGGCTTGCAGCATTTT
medium-sized | . | TRBJ1-2 | TRBV2 | 14 | CAQLTGGRTDGYTF | TGTGCCCAGCTGACGGGGGGGAGGACAGATGGCTACACCTTC
. | . | TRBJ1-1 | TRBV27 | 13 | CATLPGLGTEALF | TGTGCGACCCTCCCGGGGCTTGGGACTGAAGCTCTCTTT
large | . | TRBJ2-5 | TRBV20-1 | 11 | CSVEAAETQYF | TGCAGTGTTGAGGCAGCAGAGACCCAGTACTTC
large | . | TRBJ2-3 | TRBV7-6 | 14 | CASSLRSITDTQYF | TGTGCCAGCAGCTTAAGGAGTATAACAGATACGCAGTATTTT
large | . | TRBJ1-2 | TRBV20-1 | 11 | CSARGSYGYTF | TGCAGTGCTAGAGGTTCCTATGGCTACACCTTC
. | . | TRBJ2-3 | TRBV12-3/TRBV12-4 | 13 | CASRLQIANTQYF | TGTGCGAGCAGACTACAGATAGCAAATACGCAGTATTTT
. | TRBD2 | TRBJ2-1 | TRBV6-5 | 14 | CASTPAGAGDEQFF | TGTGCCAGCACCCCAGCGGGGGCGGGTGATGAGCAGTTCTTC
large | . | TRBJ1-3 | TRBV4-1 | 17 | CASSRGGLVMSGNTIYF | TGCGCCAGCAGCCGGGGGGGACTTGTCATGTCTGGAAACACCATATATTTT
once | . | TRBJ1-5 | TRBV19 | 15 | CASSMRRALNQLQRF | TGTGCCAGTAGTATGAGGAGGGCCCTCAACCAGCTCCAGCGTTTT
medium-sized | TRBD1 | TRBJ1-5 | TRBV20-1 | 14 | CSASGQGGSQPQHF | TGCAGTGCAAGTGGACAGGGTGGGAGCCAGCCCCAGCATTTT
large | . | TRBJ1-1 | TRBV5-4 | 12 | CASSSQDTEAFF | TGTGCCAGCAGCTCACAGGACACTGAAGCTTTCTTT
medium-sized | . | TRBJ2-3 | TRBV3-1 | 12 | CASSQVEDTQYF | TGTGCCAGCAGCCAAGTCGAGGATACGCAGTATTTT
large | . | TRBJ1-3 | TRBV20-1 | 14 | CSARGAAGGNTIYF | TGCAGTGCTAGAGGGGCCGCTGGTGGAAACACCATATATTTT
large | . | TRBJ2-1 | TRBV18 | 17 | CASSPPSSSSSYNEQFF | TGTGCCAGCTCACCACCGAGTAGTTCAAGCTCCTACAATGAGCAGTTCTTC
. | . | TRBJ2-3 | TRBV3-1 | 12 | CASSQVEDTQCF | TGTGCCAGCAGCCAAGTCGAGGATACGCAATGTTTT